A selection of T cell receptor beta chains follows, all from one sample in a study of tumor and adjacent non-tumor tissue in lung cancer. A single record per CDR3 protein comes from TCRdb applying MiXCR to the multiplex PCR reads. The sample records approximately 120,000 distinct CDR3 sequences, roughly 74% being singletons. The specimen was lung tumor tissue. The receptors were sampled from a woman between 55 and 75 years old with non-small cell lung cancer. Each CDR3 is given with its conserved first and last residue. Fields, in order: V gene, J gene, CDR3 protein.

TRBV12-3/TRBV12-4	TRBJ1-2	CASSLILGQGYGYTF
TRBV6-6	TRBJ2-7	CASSRQTGGDREHYF
TRBV20-1	TRBJ2-7	CSASSSGKASYVQYF
TRBV11-2	TRBJ2-1	CASNKTGTAGSEQIF
TRBV11-1	TRBJ2-1	CPSSPPLAGGFNEQFF
TRBV20-1	TRBJ1-5	CSASYGNEPQHF
TRBV12-3/TRBV12-4	TRBJ1-5	CVSGFLGLNQPQHF
TRBV20-1	TRBJ1-6	CSAIGFTTGTQYNSPLHF
TRBV20-1	TRBJ1-4	CSPRFGEPGECATNEKLFF
TRBV11-2	TRBJ2-4	CASSLGVLPPLGVKNIQYF
TRBV11-3	-	CASSQWDPPITTRDTQHF
TRBV11-2	TRBJ2-1	CASSLRAVAGNLGYNEQFF
TRBV6-5	TRBJ2-7	CANSDAGTGIYEQYF
TRBV6-5	TRBJ2-1	CASSYHPSGEDNEQFF
TRBV29-1	TRBJ2-4	CSVEGAFLAKNTQYF
TRBV11-2	TRBJ1-5	CASSLERGQPQHF
TRBV4-1	TRBJ1-4	CASSQERQRTGNEKLLF
TRBV6-6	TRBJ2-2	CANSYETNTGELFF
TRBV6-1	TRBJ2-1	CASSVGWEGVRNEQFF
TRBV28	TRBJ1-2	CASIPTGTGYGYTF
TRBV29-1	TRBJ2-4	CGVSRGLNIQYF
TRBV4-3	TRBJ1-3	CASRPIPRAGVPIYF
TRBV2	TRBJ2-7	CTSSLDRYEQYF
TRBV20-1	TRBJ2-1	CSARAGAEQYNEQFF
TRBV6-5	TRBJ2-7	CASSPLRFRTGGYGQYF
TRBV20-1	TRBJ2-7	CSASSSGWTSYEQYF
TRBV11-2	TRBJ2-7	CASIPRGVYEQYF
TRBV6-1	TRBJ2-7	CTSTASLMEEQYF
TRBV28	TRBJ1-5	CASSIRVSFQPQHF
TRBV4-3	TRBJ1-1	CASSQRRGTETFF
TRBV6-5	TRBJ1-2	CASSRDRAKGYTF
TRBV5-5	TRBJ1-1	CASSFVEGDTEAFF
TRBV29-1	TRBJ1-2	CSVEGVIIKEPYGYTF
TRBV11-2	TRBJ1-2	CASSADWTGTDEMSCGYTF
TRBV11-2	TRBJ2-3	CASSAPGTATDTQYF